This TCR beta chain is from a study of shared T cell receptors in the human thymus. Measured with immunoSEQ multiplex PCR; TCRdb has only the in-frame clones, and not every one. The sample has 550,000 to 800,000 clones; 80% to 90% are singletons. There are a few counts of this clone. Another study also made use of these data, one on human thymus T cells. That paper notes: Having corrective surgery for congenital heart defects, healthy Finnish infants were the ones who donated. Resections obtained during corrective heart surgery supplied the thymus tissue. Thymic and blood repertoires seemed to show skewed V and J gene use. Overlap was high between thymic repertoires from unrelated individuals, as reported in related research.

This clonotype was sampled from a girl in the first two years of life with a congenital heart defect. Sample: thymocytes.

The CDR3 loop is CASSLATNTGELFF. CDR3 in DNA: TGTGCCAGCAGCTTGGCCACGAACACCGGGGAGCTGTTTTTT. The chain uses TRBV5-6 and TRBJ2-2; D is uncertain. CDR3 length: 14 residues. Per the germline V gene, CDR1 is SGHDT and CDR2 is YYEEEE. Trimming cost V 0 bases and J 0 bases, with 3 bases left between them.